The 19 T cell receptor beta chains below were found in one sample sequenced in a study of T cells in women clearing cervical HPV infection. Using immunoSEQ multiplex PCR, the repertoire was profiled, and TCRdb retains in-frame clones only, with some absent. This sample's table reports under 45,000 clones. Material for sequencing was blood buffy coat. The source is a woman aged 18 to 75 with a cervical HPV16 infection that either progressed to CIN3+ or cleared (not recorded which).

As to this clone: The CDR3 is cut off 3 residues early in the read; its end comes from the germline J gene. The chain couples TRBV5-1 to TRBJ2-7; a possible D gene is TRBD1 (5 bases). The V end lost 0 bases, the J end lost 4 bases, and 11 bases lay between the germline ends. In germline, CDR1 is SGHRS, CDR2 YFSETQ. This CDR3 is built from 14 residues. The chain's CDR3 is CASSLGQGLYEQYF. CDR3 DNA (partial): TGCGCCAGCAGCTTGGGGCAGGGATTATACGAG.

In regard to this clone: The CDR3 end lies 3 residues beyond the end of the read and is filled in from the germline J gene. The V call is TRBV2, the J call TRBJ2-7, with D possibly being TRBD2 (7 bases). Trimming cost V 3 bases and J 2 bases, with 14 bases left between them. Germline values: CDR1 SNHLY, CDR2 FYNNEI. The CDR3 runs 15 residues. This CDR3 is CASSEGASGTYEQYF. CDR3 bases read: TGTGCCAGCAGTGAGGGGGCTAGCGGAACCTACGAG.

Concerning this clone: The read ends 3 residues early relative to the CDR3; the germline J gene fills the gap. This chain uses TRBV29-1 with TRBJ1-2; D is perhaps TRBD1 (5 bases). The CDR3 has 12 residues. Per the germline V gene, CDR1 is SQVTM and CDR2 is ANQGSEA. This chain's CDR3 is CSVDRQGEGYTF. The sequenced part of the CDR3 DNA is TGCAGCGTTGATAGGCAGGGAGAAGGC.

Of note for this clone: The CDR3 is cut off 3 residues early in the read; its end comes from the germline J gene. This chain joins TRBV28 and TRBJ2-7, with D perhaps TRBD1 (5 bases). The CDR3 length is 14 residues. V was cut by 2 bases and J by 2 bases, with 10 bases left in between. Germline CDR1 reads MDHEN; CDR2 reads SYDVKM. The CDR3 loop reads CASSLDSPAYEQYF. The CDR3 bases that were read are TGTGCCAGCAGTTTAGACAGTCCGGCCTACGAG. Using reference TRBV28 and TRBJ2-7 for the parts outside the CDR3, the full variable domain is DVKVTQSSRYLVKRTGEKVFLECVQDMDHENMFWYRQDPGLGLRLIYFSYDVKMKEKGDIPEGYSVSREKKERFSLILESASTNQTSMYLCASSLDSPAYEQYFGPGTRLTVT.

As regards this clone: The CDR3 end falls 3 residues outside the read, so it is completed with the germline J gene. The V gene is TRBV9, the J gene TRBJ2-3; no reliable D call. This CDR3 region has 13 residues. Trimming cost V 0 bases and J 8 bases, with 10 bases left between them. Germline values: CDR1 SGDLS, CDR2 YYNGEE. The CDR3 here is CASSVGQAGTQYF. The sequenced part of the CDR3 DNA is TGTGCCAGCAGCGTAGGCCAGGCTGGTACG.

As to this clone: The sequence runs out 3 residues before the end of the CDR3; the remainder is reconstructed from the germline J gene. The chain couples TRBV12-3 or TRBV12-4 to TRBJ2-5; 13 bases fit TRBD2. V was clipped by 5 bases and J by 5 bases; unmatched bases: 11. This CDR3 region has 17 residues. This CDR3 is CASSPRKGLAGSETQYF. Incomplete CDR3 DNA: TGTGCCAGCAGTCCCCGGAAGGGACTAGCGGGATCTGAGACC.

For this clone: The read terminates 3 residues before the CDR3 end, so the remaining end is supplied by the germline J gene. The rearrangement links TRBV29-1 to TRBJ1-2; D perhaps matches TRBD1 (5 bases). The V and J ends lost 6 bases and 3 bases respectively, with 11 bases between them. The V gene's germline CDR1 is SQVTM and CDR2 ANQGSEA. The CDR3 runs 12 residues. The DNA read from the CDR3 is TGCAGCGTGCCCGGGGGGGACTATGGC. It codes for CSVPGGDYG. The whole CDR3 reads CSVPGGDYGYTF.

About this clone itself: The read finishes 3 residues shy of the CDR3 end, and the germline J gene is used to complete it. The chain employs TRBV7-2 and TRBJ2-3, with D perhaps assigned TRBD1 or TRBD2 (5 bases each). This CDR3 comprises 12 residues. The V gene's germline CDR1 is SGHTA and CDR2 FQGNSA. The DNA read from the CDR3 is TGTGCCAGCAGCCCGGCCAGGGAGACG. Encoded protein: CASSPARET. The whole CDR3 sequence is CASSPARETQYF.

As for this clone: The read stops 3 residues short of the end of the CDR3; the missing end is completed from the germline J gene. The chain joins TRBV19 to TRBJ2-2, with 11 bases aligning to TRBD1. This CDR3 is 15 amino acids long. The germline gives CDR1 LNHDA, CDR2 SQIVND (reference sequence). This CDR3 is CASTTGTGGHEKLFF. CDR3 DNA, as far as it was read: TGTGCCAGTACCACGGGGACAGGGGGGCATGAAAAG. Combining the CDR3 with reference TRBV19 and TRBJ2-2 gives the whole variable domain DGGITQSPKYLFRKEGQNVTLSCEQNLNHDAMYWYRQDPGQGLRLIYYSQIVNDFQKGDIAEGYSVSREKKESFPLTVTSAQKNPTAFYLCASTTGTGGHEKLFFGEGSRLTVL.

CDR3 in amino acids: CAWRTQGGRNEKLFF. CDR3 bases read: TGTGCCTGGAGAACCCAGGGAGGACGTAATGAAAAA. The chain recombines TRBV30 with TRBJ1-4, with D perhaps TRBD1 (5 bases). The read terminates 3 residues ahead of where the CDR3 ends, so the germline J gene completes it. The germline CDR1 and CDR2 sequences are GTSNPN and SVGIG (reference sequence). Trimming left V 3 bases short and J 4 bases short, with 15 bases between. The CDR3 is 15 amino acids.

Notes on this clone: The missing CDR3 end, 3 residues past where the read stops, is filled in from the germline J gene. The chain couples TRBV30 to TRBJ2-3; D ambiguous. The germline V and J ends were trimmed by 5 bases and 0 bases, with 12 bases remaining between them. CDR1 and CDR2 from the germline V gene are GTSNPN and SVGIG (reference sequence). This CDR3 is built from 14 residues. The CDR3 here is CAWSRLSSTDTQYF. Partial CDR3 DNA: TGTGCCTGGTCCAGGCTTTCGAGCACAGATACG.

Comments on this clone: Sequencing ends 3 residues short of the CDR3 end; the germline J gene provides the rest. The chain joins TRBV11-3 to TRBJ2-5, with 10 bases lining up with TRBD1. CDR3 size: 13 residues. Germline loops: CDR1 SGHNT, CDR2 YENEEA. J gave up 5 bases and V 5 bases, and 2 bases lay outside the gene matches. CDR3 DNA (partial): TGTGCCAGCAGCCCGGGACAGGGGGAGACC. Its protein product is CASSPGQGET. The entire CDR3 protein is CASSPGQGETQYF.

Concerning this clone itself: The read gets to within 3 residues of the CDR3 end, and the germline J gene fills in the rest. The V and J genes are TRBV7-9 and TRBJ2-7; 8 bases align to TRBD1. Unmatched junction bases numbered 3, after V lost 3 bases and J lost 5 bases. Germline loops: CDR1 SEHNR, CDR2 FQNEAQ (reference sequence). The CDR3 consists of 13 residues. The covered CDR3 bases are TGTGCCAGCAGCTTCGCAGGGGGCCACGAG. Translation gives CASSFAGGHE. The CDR3 as a whole reads CASSFAGGHEQYF.

A note on this clone: Read data end 3 residues before the CDR3 end; the end is taken from the germline J gene. This chain uses TRBV29-1 with TRBJ2-3; maybe TRBD1 (5 bases). Germline CDR1 reads SQVTM; CDR2 reads ANQGSEA. The CDR3 loop spans 12 amino acids. CDR3 DNA, as far as it was read: TGCAGCGTTGTAACAGGACAAGAGACG. Translating it yields CSVVTGQET. The CDR3, in full, reads CSVVTGQETQYF.

Details on this clone: The read gets to within 3 residues of the CDR3 end, and the germline J gene fills in the rest. The chain joins TRBV20-1 to TRBJ2-5, with 11 bases aligning to TRBD2. In germline, CDR1 is DFQATT, CDR2 SNEGSKA (reference sequence). There are 15 residues in the CDR3. The V and J ends lost 5 bases and 2 bases, in that order; junction bases with no gene match: 7. The CDR3 protein is CSAHLGTSGQETQYF. The sequenced CDR3 bases are TGCAGTGCTCATTTGGGGACTAGCGGACAAGAGACC.

Regarding this clone: The sequenced fragment ends 3 residues before the CDR3 boundary, so the rest is inferred from the germline J gene. V is TRBV14 and J is TRBJ2-2; TRBD2 agrees at 9 bases. V was clipped by 4 bases and J by 2 bases; unmatched bases: 8. CDR1 is SGHDN and CDR2 is FVKESK in the germline V gene. CDR3 length equals 17 residues. The chain's CDR3 is CASSLRRLAGNTGELFF. The covered CDR3 bases are TGTGCCAGCAGCCTCCGACGGCTAGCGGGAAACACCGGGGAG.

Note on this clone: The read ends 3 residues early relative to the CDR3; the germline J gene fills the gap. This rearrangement joins TRBV10-1 to TRBJ1-2; D gene unclear. The CDR3 extends over 16 amino acids. CDR1 is WNHNN, CDR2 SYGVQD, per germline (reference sequence). The CDR3 DNA, read in part, is TGCGCCAGCAGTGTTCTTAGCGGGAGCCTAGAATACGAC. Encoded protein: CASSVLSGSLEYD. The whole CDR3 sequence reads CASSVLSGSLEYDYTF.

Concerning this clone itself: The read ends 3 residues early relative to the CDR3; the germline J gene fills the gap. This chain connects TRBV28 to TRBJ2-7, with a tentative D call TRBD1 (5 bases). Germline V gives CDR1 MDHEN, CDR2 SYDVKM. The V gene lost 2 bases and the J gene lost 6 bases, with 8 bases spanning the gap. The CDR3 is 12 amino acids. CDR3 region: CASSLKGFEQYF. Incomplete CDR3 DNA: TGTGCCAGCAGTTTAAAGGGGTTCGAG.

Note on this clone: From the germline J gene comes the end of the CDR3, since the read stops 3 residues before it. The V call is TRBV19, the J call TRBJ1-1; perhaps TRBD1 as D (6 bases). The germline CDR1 and CDR2 sequences are LNHDA and SQIVND (reference sequence). CDR3 length: 15 amino acids. Trimming took off 2 bases at V and 5 bases at J, with 15 bases between the two ends. Partial CDR3 DNA: TGTGCCAGTAGTATAATAGACAGGAGATTAACTGAA. Protein: CASSIIDRRLTE. The whole CDR3 is CASSIIDRRLTEAFF.